What follows are 13 T cell receptor delta chains derived from one specimen sequenced in a study of gamma-delta T cells after stem cell transplantation. TCRdb used CATT to re-call clones from the RT-PCR reads. The table has around 5,700 delta-chain clones, around 2% seen once. Sequencing was performed on gamma-delta T cells. The receptors come from a human donor. It is not recorded whose cells these are; they may come from a transplant donor.

J is TRDJ1 and V is TRDV2; TRDD3 matches at 13 bases. Germline CDR1 reads GEAIGNYY; CDR2 reads EKD. CDR3 size: 18 residues. The V and J ends lost 3 bases and 0 bases, in that order; junction bases with no gene match: 9. The CDR3 nucleotides are TGTGCCTGTGACGAACTGGGGGATACGCTATCCAACACCGATAAACTCATCTTT. Translated, it gives CACDELGDTLSNTDKLIF.

There are a few counts of this clone. TCRdb pairs this DNA with a much larger clone's protein that differs at residue 9, likely a read error; the protein shown was translated from the DNA. The chain is built from TRDV2 and TRDJ3; 7 bases map to TRDD3. Germline V gene data show CDR1 as GEAIGNYY and CDR2 as EKD. This CDR3 spans 18 amino acids. The ends lost 0 bases at V and 5 bases at J; junction bases unmatched: 9. The CDR3 protein is CACDTVLGGTRDTRQMFF. Written as DNA, the CDR3 is TGTGCCTGTGACACCGTGCTGGGGGGTACGCGGGACACCCGACAGATGTTTTTC.

Judged by abundance, this clone is medium-sized. The sample carries other DNA sequences with the same CDR3. The CDR3 region has the DNA TGTGCCTGTGACCCCCTCGCTCGGGATATGCCCTCGGTGACCGATAAACTCATCTTT. Translated: CACDPLARDMPSVTDKLIF. The chain links TRDV2 to TRDJ1; D perhaps matches TRDD3 (6 bases). CDR3 length equals 19 residues. V lost 3 bases and J 2 bases, leaving 27 bases between the germline ends. Per the germline V gene, CDR1 is GEAIGNYY and CDR2 is EKD.

In this sample, this clone turned up many times. The J gene is TRDJ1, the V gene TRDV2; TRDD3 matches 10 bases. The CDR3 length is 18 residues. J was trimmed by 3 bases and V by 0 bases; bases with no gene match: 12. From germline, CDR1 is GEAIGNYY and CDR2 EKD. The DNA for the CDR3 is TGTGCCTGTGACACCGTAGGGGGGATACGCGGGGTCGCCGATAAACTCATCTTT. Amino acid sequence: CACDTVGGIRGVADKLIF.

This clone was seen a handful of times. This chain links TRDV2 with TRDJ1; 10 bases are a match to TRDD3. With V trimmed by 2 bases and J by 2 bases, 7 bases remained unmatched. The CDR3 contains 16 residues. Germline V CDR1 and CDR2: GEAIGNYY, EKD. The CDR3 coding sequence is TGTGCCTGTGACAATCTGGGGGATAGTCAGACCGATAAACTCATCTTT. Protein: CACDNLGDSQTDKLIF.

On this clone: Being one base from a much bigger clone, this may be a read error. Within the sample, other DNA sequences also encode this same CDR3. The rearrangement uses TRDV2 and TRDJ1; 10 bases agree with TRDD3. Germline-derived CDR1 and CDR2 are GEAIGNYY and EKD. The CDR3 extends over 15 amino acids. The ends lost 3 bases at V and 2 bases at J; junction bases unmatched: 5. CDR3 DNA sequence: TGTGCCTGTGACGCTGTACTGGGGGATACCGATAAACTCATCTTT. Translated: CACDAVLGDTDKLIF.

Of note for this clone: A much larger clone differs by one base, so this may be a read error. CDR3 amino acids: CACDLLGDPTDKLIF. CDR3 nucleotide sequence: TGTGCCTGTGACCTACTGGGGGACCCCACCGATAAACTCATCTTT. V is TRDV2 and J is TRDJ1; 9 bases are a match to TRDD3. In germline, CDR1 is GEAIGNYY, CDR2 EKD. The CDR3 spans 15 residues. V dropped 3 bases and J dropped 1; count of bases not matched to a gene: 5.

The sample holds a few counts of this clone. A read error likely explains this, since a far larger clone differs by one base. This same CDR3 is encoded by further DNA sequences in the sample. The chain links TRDV1 to TRDJ1; TRDD3 is a possible D gene (8 bases). With 1 base removed from V and 1 base from J, the gap between germline ends came to 43 bases. Germline-derived CDR1 and CDR2 are TSWWSYY and QGS. This CDR3 is built from 26 residues. In DNA form, the CDR3 reads TGTGCTCTTGGGGAACCAACCTTCCTCCTTGTACTGGGGGGCCGACCCTCGGACCTGATCACCGATAAACTCATCTTT. Translating it yields CALGEPTFLLVLGGRPSDLITDKLIF.

With regard to this clone: A far larger clone differs by one base, so this is likely a read error. Additional DNA sequences in this sample encode the identical CDR3. This chain links TRDV2 with TRDJ1, with a weak D call TRDD3 (6 bases). V gave up 1 base and J gave up 0 bases, with 11 bases separating them. The CDR3 is 15 amino acids. Germline V lookup: CDR1 GEAIGNYY, CDR2 EKD. CDR3 in amino acids: CACDTLGTYTDKLIF. DNA of the CDR3: TGTGCCTGTGACACTCTGGGGACTTACACCGATAAACTCATCTTT.

By frequency in the sample, this clone is medium-sized. In DNA, the CDR3 is TGTGCCTGTGACACCGTCCCTACGGGACTGGGGGATAGGAGGACCGATAAACTCATCTTT. It encodes CACDTVPTGLGDRRTDKLIF. The chain is built from TRDV2 and TRDJ1, with TRDD3 identical over 11 bases. The CDR3 covers 20 residues. The V gene end was trimmed by 0 bases and the J gene end by 2 bases; junction bases not matched to a gene: 16. Germline V gene data show CDR1 as GEAIGNYY and CDR2 as EKD.

As to this clone: The protein TCRdb lists belongs to a much larger clone and differs from this DNA's translation at residue 5, which points to a read error; the protein shown is made from the DNA. The chain joins TRDV2 to TRDJ3; TRDD3 aligns across 8 bases. This CDR3 comprises 19 residues. Germline V lookup: CDR1 GEAIGNYY, CDR2 EKD. V was pared by 3 bases and J by 0 bases, with 9 bases of the junction left unmatched. The CDR3 region has the DNA TGTGCCTGTGACCTGACTGGGGGGTCCAGCTCCTGGGACACCCGACAGATGTTTTTC. The encoded protein is CACDLTGGSSSWDTRQMFF.

This clone showed up just a few times. A read error likely explains why the TCRdb protein, taken from a much larger clone, differs from this DNA's translation at residue 3; the protein shown is translated from the DNA. The rearrangement uses TRDV2 and TRDJ1, with 8 bases fitting TRDD3. The CDR3 extends over 15 amino acids. The germline gives CDR1 GEAIGNYY, CDR2 EKD. The CDR3 nucleotides read TGTGCCCGTGACCCCCTGGGGGAACGATTCGATAAACTCATCTTT. It codes for CARDPLGERFDKLIF.

Remarks on this clone: TCRdb assigns this DNA the protein of a much larger clone, which departs from its translation at residue 17; this likely reflects a read error, and the protein shown comes from translating the DNA. The chain is built from TRDV2 and TRDJ1, with 10 bases aligning to TRDD3. The germline V gene has CDR1 GEAIGNYY and CDR2 EKD. CDR3 size: 19 residues. CDR3 sequence: CACDTVATWGIPNTDKPIF. Written as DNA, the CDR3 is TGTGCCTGTGACACCGTCGCTACATGGGGGATACCCAATACCGATAAACCCATCTTT.